The 27 T cell receptor beta chains listed next were all sequenced from one sample in a study of shared clonotypes between healthy human individuals. TCRdb keeps only in-frame clones here, not all; method: immunoSEQ multiplex PCR. The table shows more than 2 million clones, with under 97% occurring only once. The sequenced sample was naive CD4+ T cells sorted from blood. The subset was: CD45RA+ positively selected. The source is a man between 18 and 35 years old in good health.

The chain combines TRBV11-2 with TRBJ2-7; 7 bases fit TRBD2. Germline values: CDR1 SGHAT, CDR2 FQNNGV. Unmatched junction bases numbered 17, after V lost 5 bases and J lost 4 bases. The CDR3 contains 17 residues. The CDR3 region has the DNA TGTGCCAGCAGCGAAAGCGGTTGGGAGGGCCTCGATTACGAGCAGTACTTC. Translation: CASSESGWEGLDYEQYF. Full variable domain (outside the CDR3, taken from reference TRBV11-2 and TRBJ2-7): EAGVAQSPRYKIIEKRQSVAFWCNPISGHATLYWYQQILGQGPKLLIQFQNNGVVDDSQLPKDRFSAERLKGVDSTLKIQPAKLEDSAVYLCASSESGWEGLDYEQYFGPGTRLTVT.

Turning to this clone: This sample includes further DNA sequences coding for the same CDR3. The CDR3 spells CASSLGGSYNEQFF. The CDR3 DNA sequence: TGCGCCAGCAGCCTTGGGGGCTCCTACAATGAGCAGTTCTTC. The gene calls are TRBV5-1 and TRBJ2-1; D may be TRBD1 or TRBD2 (5 bases each). Trimming removed 4 bases at V and 0 bases at J, with 8 bases between. Germline V gene data show CDR1 as SGHRS and CDR2 as YFSETQ. The CDR3 totals 14 residues.

The V and J genes are TRBV6-5 and TRBJ2-1; 8 bases fit TRBD2. Trimming took 6 bases from V and 1 from J; bases not matched to a gene: 5. The CDR3 sequence is 15 residues long. Germline-derived CDR1 and CDR2 are MNHEY and SVGAGI. As DNA, the CDR3 is TGTGCCAGCAGAGCGGGAGTAGTATCCTACAATGAGCAGTTCTTC. As protein: CASRAGVVSYNEQFF.

V is TRBV15 and J is TRBJ1-2; D perhaps matches TRBD1 (6 bases). This CDR3 has 16 amino acids. From germline, CDR1 is LNHNV and CDR2 YYDKDF (reference sequence). Trimming took 0 bases from V and 2 from J, leaving 13 bases between them. The CDR3 sequence: CATSRDEQGVNYGYTF. The CDR3 coding sequence is TGTGCCACCAGCAGAGATGAACAGGGAGTAAACTATGGCTACACCTTC.

The chain uses TRBV30 and TRBJ2-5; 9 bases are a match to TRBD2. CDR1 and CDR2 (germline): GTSNPN, SVGIG (reference sequence). The trim removed 5 bases at V and 7 bases at J, leaving 17 bases unmatched. This CDR3 comprises 16 residues. CDR3 nucleotide sequence: TGTGCCTGGCGCACCCCGGGTAGCGGGGGCTCCGGGACCCAGTACTTC. Encoded protein: CAWRTPGSGGSGTQYF.

This chain links TRBV7-9 with TRBJ1-1, with D perhaps matching TRBD1 (6 bases). Germline CDR1 SEHNR, CDR2 FQNEAQ (reference sequence). The CDR3 runs to 16 residues. Trimming pared 0 bases from V and 0 bases from J, leaving 11 bases between. Written as DNA, the CDR3 is TGTGCCAGCAGCTTAGCTCCCGGGACAATGAACACTGAAGCTTTCTTT. This sequence encodes CASSLAPGTMNTEAFF.

This rearrangement joins TRBV4-1 to TRBJ1-6, with TRBD1 matching 8 bases. The CDR3 is 15 residues long. The germline V gene has CDR1 MGHRA and CDR2 YSYEKL. The V gene end was trimmed by 1 base and the J gene end by 9 bases; junction bases not matched to a gene: 5. The CDR3 DNA reads as TGCGCCAGCAGCCAAGGGACAGGGAGGACTTCACCCCTCCACTTT. This encodes CASSQGTGRTSPLHF.

The chain carries TRBV18 and TRBJ2-1; TRBD1 agrees at 8 bases. Germline V gives CDR1 KGHSH, CDR2 LQKENI. The CDR3 totals 14 residues. Losses at the gene ends were 7 bases for V and 8 bases for J; bases not matched to a gene: 10. CDR3 residues: CASFPGRGQDEQFF. DNA of the CDR3: TGTGCCAGCTTTCCCGGCAGGGGGCAGGATGAGCAGTTCTTC.

The chain recombines TRBV7-9 with TRBJ1-1, with TRBD1 as a possible D gene (5 bases). CDR1 is SEHNR, CDR2 FQNEAQ, per germline (reference sequence). The CDR3 is 18 residues long. The V and J ends lost 1 base and 4 bases respectively, with 22 bases between them. The CDR3 coding sequence is TGTGCCAGCAGCTTAGTCGTCGGGGGATTGGTGTCGTCCACTGAAGCTTTCTTT. Its translation is CASSLVVGGLVSSTEAFF.

Concerning this clone: The same CDR3 also results from other DNA sequences found in this sample. This rearrangement joins TRBV7-9 to TRBJ2-5, with D unresolved. CDR1 is SEHNR and CDR2 is FQNEAQ in the germline V gene (reference sequence). This CDR3 comprises 11 residues. V lost 2 bases and J lost 5, with 3 bases in between. In DNA, the CDR3 is TGTGCCAGCAGCTTATCCGAGACCCAGTACTTC. This encodes CASSLSETQYF.

This clone is a singleton in its sample. The chain links TRBV28 to TRBJ2-7, with 10 bases fitting TRBD1. V was pared by 8 bases and J by 12 bases, with 19 bases of the junction left unmatched. Germline CDR1 is MDHEN and CDR2 is SYDVKM. The CDR3 is 15 amino acids. The CDR3 DNA is TGTGCCAGCCTAACAGCCGGGACAGGGGCCGAAGGGTGGTACTTC. Translation gives CASLTAGTGAEGWYF.

The chain has TRBV29-1 and TRBJ2-3; D may correspond to TRBD1 or TRBD2 (6 bases each). Trimming shortened V by 8 bases and J by 7 bases, and 19 bases separated the two germline ends. Per germline, CDR1 SQVTM and CDR2 ANQGSEA. The CDR3 covers 13 residues. CDR3 protein: CSSDGGARNTQYF. CDR3 DNA: TGCAGCTCGGACGGGGGCGCGAGAAATACGCAGTATTTT.

The gene calls are TRBV7-2 and TRBJ2-5; the match to TRBD2 covers 10 bases. The CDR3 covers 17 residues. The germline gives CDR1 SGHTA, CDR2 FQGNSA. After removal of 0 bases from V and 4 bases from J, the junction contained 8 bases not matched to a gene. The CDR3 sequence is CASSLAASGGLRETQYF. The CDR3 DNA sequence: TGTGCCAGCAGCTTAGCCGCTAGCGGGGGCCTGCGAGAGACCCAGTACTTC.

The CDR3 DNA follows: TGTGCCATCAGTGAGGGACAGGATCGCTATGGCTACACCTTC. Protein: CAISEGQDRYGYTF. The rearrangement uses TRBV10-3 and TRBJ1-2; 7 bases line up with TRBD1. Looked up from germline, CDR1 is ENHRY and CDR2 is SYGVKD. Unmatched junction bases numbered 4, after V lost 2 bases and J lost 4 bases. The CDR3 spans 14 residues.

The chain employs TRBV6-5 and TRBJ2-3, with a possible D match to TRBD2 (6 bases). Trimming stripped 6 bases from V and 0 bases from J, with 13 bases between. Germline V gene data show CDR1 as MNHEY and CDR2 as SVGAGI. There are 15 residues in the CDR3. The CDR3 loop reads CASRKRRASTDTQYF. The CDR3 DNA is TGTGCCAGCAGAAAGCGGAGGGCTAGCACAGATACGCAGTATTTT.

A word on this clone: A much more abundant neighbour one base away suggests this may be a read error. At the DNA level, this CDR3 is encoded by other sequences in the same sample as well. The chain combines TRBV25-1 with TRBJ2-5; D remains unclear. V lost 4 bases, J lost 4 bases, and 4 bases lay in between. From germline, CDR1 is MGHDK and CDR2 SYGVNS. The CDR3 contains 11 residues. In DNA, the CDR3 is TGTGCCAGCAGTGTAGGAGAGACCCAGTACTTC. It codes for CASSVGETQYF.

This clone was seen once. The CDR3 nucleotides are TGTGCCAGCAGTTTAGCGCAGGGGAGGATGAACACTGAAGCTTTCTTT. Encoded protein: CASSLAQGRMNTEAFF. This chain joins TRBV27 and TRBJ1-1; possible D gene TRBD1, 6 bases. V lost 2 bases to trimming and J lost 0 bases, with 13 bases between them. This CDR3 is built from 16 residues. Germline V lookup: CDR1 MNHEY, CDR2 SMNVEV (reference sequence).

The V gene is TRBV5-4, the J gene TRBJ2-4, with 9 bases fitting TRBD2. Trimming at V came to 2 bases and at J to 4 bases, leaving 4 bases not matched to a gene. The CDR3 sequence is 15 residues long. Per the germline V gene, CDR1 is SGHNT and CDR2 is YYREEE (reference sequence). CDR3 sequence (DNA): TGTGCCAGCAGCTTTCAGCGGGAGGTTAAAAACATTCAGTACTTC. Translation: CASSFQREVKNIQYF.

The J gene is TRBJ1-1, the V gene TRBV7-8; D remains unclear. The CDR3 loop spans 15 amino acids. Germline loops: CDR1 SGHVS, CDR2 FQNEAQ. V shed 7 bases and J shed 0 bases, with 15 bases lying between them. The CDR3 reads CASTPDGALNTEAFF. The CDR3 bases are TGTGCCAGCACCCCAGATGGAGCGTTGAACACTGAAGCTTTCTTT.

This clone was observed a single time. The V and J genes are TRBV30 and TRBJ1-1; TRBD1 matches at 8 bases. Trimming cost V 6 bases and J 5 bases; bases outside gene matches: 5. The CDR3 is made up of 12 amino acids. Germline V gene data show CDR1 as GTSNPN and CDR2 as SVGIG (reference sequence). The CDR3 sequence: CACRTGRTEAFF. CDR3 DNA: TGTGCCTGTAGGACAGGGAGGACTGAAGCTTTCTTT.

The rearrangement links TRBV29-1 to TRBJ2-7; 7 bases map to TRBD1. The CDR3 contains 13 residues. Unmatched junction bases numbered 7, after V lost 3 bases and J lost 5 bases. The germline gives CDR1 SQVTM, CDR2 ANQGSEA. The CDR3 reads CSVDTGAKNEQYF. DNA of the CDR3: TGCAGCGTTGATACAGGGGCAAAGAACGAGCAGTACTTC.

The V and J genes are TRBV4-3 and TRBJ2-3; TRBD2 matches 10 bases. The germline gives CDR1 LGHNA, CDR2 YSLEER. CDR3 size: 18 residues. Trimming took 0 bases from V and 5 from J; bases not matched to a gene: 11. CDR3 loop: CASSQERGAGGPGDTQYF. The CDR3 nucleotides are TGCGCCAGCAGCCAAGAAAGGGGAGCGGGAGGGCCCGGAGATACGCAGTATTTT.

As for this clone: Other DNA sequences from this sample encode an identical CDR3 as well. V gene TRBV9 combines with J gene TRBJ2-2, with a tentative D call TRBD1 (5 bases). CDR3 size: 14 residues. Germline V gene data show CDR1 as SGDLS and CDR2 as YYNGEE. V lost 4 bases to trimming and J lost 1 base, with 8 bases between them. CDR3 residues: CASSSDRNTGELFF. The CDR3 coding sequence is TGTGCCAGCAGCTCCGACAGGAACACCGGGGAGCTGTTTTTT. Full variable domain (outside the CDR3, taken from reference TRBV9 and TRBJ2-2): DSGVTQTPKHLITATGQRVTLRCSPRSGDLSVYWYQQSLDQGLQFLIQYYNGEERAKGNILERFSAQQFPDLHSELNLSSLELGDSALYFCASSSDRNTGELFFGEGSRLTVL.

The V call is TRBV2, the J call TRBJ2-7, with 14 bases aligning to TRBD2. The germline V gene has CDR1 SNHLY and CDR2 FYNNEI. The V segment lost 6 bases and the J segment 5 bases; nucleotides outside the gene matches: 6. The CDR3 runs to 15 residues. DNA for the CDR3: TGTGCCAGCAGACCCGGGACTAGCGGGGGTCACGAGCAGTACTTC. Amino acids: CASRPGTSGGHEQYF.

The J gene is TRBJ2-1, the V gene TRBV11-2; possible D gene TRBD2, 6 bases. Trimming cost V 5 bases and J 3 bases, with 17 bases left between them. The CDR3 consists of 16 residues. CDR1 and CDR2 (germline): SGHAT, FQNNGV. CDR3 sequence reads: CASSQKGWGDYNEQFF. The CDR3 nucleotides read TGTGCCAGCAGCCAGAAGGGGTGGGGGGACTACAATGAGCAGTTCTTC.

The chain uses TRBV10-1 and TRBJ2-2; maybe TRBD1 (6 bases). V shed 3 bases and J shed 6 bases, with 14 bases lying between them. Looked up from germline, CDR1 is WNHNN and CDR2 is SYGVQD (reference sequence). This CDR3 comprises 15 residues. The CDR3 here is CASSDGQPPPGELFF. CDR3 sequence (DNA): TGCGCCAGCAGTGATGGACAGCCCCCCCCCGGGGAGCTGTTTTTT.

The chain links TRBV5-1 to TRBJ2-5, with D unclear. This CDR3 region has 15 residues. Looked up from germline, CDR1 is SGHRS and CDR2 is YFSETQ. With 0 bases removed from V and 3 bases from J, the gap between germline ends came to 12 bases. This CDR3 is CASSLAVLEKETQYF. The CDR3 bases are TGCGCCAGCAGCTTGGCAGTCTTGGAGAAAGAGACCCAGTACTTC.